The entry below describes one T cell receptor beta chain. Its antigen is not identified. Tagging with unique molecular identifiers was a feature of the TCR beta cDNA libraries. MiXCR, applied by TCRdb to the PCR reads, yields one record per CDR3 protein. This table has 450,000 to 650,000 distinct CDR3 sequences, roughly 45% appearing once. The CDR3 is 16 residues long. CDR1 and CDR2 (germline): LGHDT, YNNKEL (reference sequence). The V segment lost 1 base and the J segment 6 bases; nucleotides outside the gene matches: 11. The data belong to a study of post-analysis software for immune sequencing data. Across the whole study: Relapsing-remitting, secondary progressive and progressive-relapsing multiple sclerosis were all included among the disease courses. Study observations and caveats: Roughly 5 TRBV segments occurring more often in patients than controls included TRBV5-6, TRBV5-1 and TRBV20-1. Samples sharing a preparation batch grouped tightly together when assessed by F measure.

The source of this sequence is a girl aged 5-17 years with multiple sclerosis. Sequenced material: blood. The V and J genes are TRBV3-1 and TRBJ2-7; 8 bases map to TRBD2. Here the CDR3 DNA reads TGTGCCAGCAGCCAAGTTAATAGCGGGACCGTTCGCGAGCAGTACTTC. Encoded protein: CASSQVNSGTVREQYF.